This TCR beta chain was retrieved from a study of monozygotic twins with inflammatory bowel disease. Study-level points and caveats: Treatment differences in immunosuppression may have added variability to the repertoires of patients. Lower sharing of clonotypes with other individuals was seen in IBD patients than in healthy twins. This was most marked in patients showing signs of disease activity. The study found lower TCRbeta diversity (inverse Simpson) in IBD patients than in healthy co-twins.

TCRdb re-called the 5' RACE reads and catalogs CDR3 proteins one per entry, DNA excluded. In all, the sample yields approximately 340,000 distinct CDR3 sequences. As to this clonotype: Its target is not known.

Whole blood without T cell sorting served as the source of isolated total RNA. Per germline, CDR1 DFQATT and CDR2 SNEGSKA (reference sequence). The CDR3 totals 14 residues. This receptor was taken from a human donor with ulcerative colitis or Crohn's disease, or a healthy co-twin of an affected twin (not recorded which). The sample was blood. J is TRBJ2-7 and V is TRBV20-1; no DNA is available, so the TRBD1 call from TCRdb remains unchecked. The CDR3 loop is CSASVQAGGYEQYF.